These T cell receptor beta chains were read from a single sample in a study of blood T cell repertoires in COVID-19. The assay was immunoSEQ multiplex PCR, and TCRdb's table has in-frame clones only and misses some. The sample contains 100,000 to 120,000 clones, 65% to 85% of which appear only once. Sequenced sample: peripheral blood. The receptor set was obtained from a man in his fifties with acute or convalescent COVID-19. Each CDR3 is given with its conserved first and last residue. D genes are given only for firm matches. Size is omitted from some rows. Given values are once, few, many or a class for expanded clones.

v_gene: TRBV12-3/TRBV12-4; d_gene: TRBD1; len: 13; abundance: .; j_gene: TRBJ1-1; CDR3nt: TGTGCCAGCACTCAAACAGGGGGGACTGAAGCTTTCTTT; CDR3aa: CASTQTGGTEAFF
v_gene: TRBV6-1; d_gene: .; len: 17; abundance: .; j_gene: TRBJ1-5; CDR3nt: TGTGCCAGCAGTGCACCAGACCTCGACAGCGGCAATCAGCCCCAGCATTTT; CDR3aa: CASSAPDLDSGNQPQHF
v_gene: TRBV6-1; d_gene: .; len: 12; abundance: .; j_gene: TRBJ1-1; CDR3nt: TGTGCCAGCAGTGAAGGGGAGCGTGAAGCTTTCTTT; CDR3aa: CASSEGEREAFF
v_gene: TRBV28; d_gene: .; len: 21; abundance: few; j_gene: TRBJ1-6; CDR3nt: TGTGCCAGCAGGCTCAGGACTCGGGCCCTGGGCTTAGATCTTCCTAATTCACCCCTCCACTTT; CDR3aa: CASRLRTRALGLDLPNSPLHF
v_gene: TRBV24-1; d_gene: TRBD1; len: 14; abundance: .; j_gene: TRBJ2-2; CDR3nt: TGTGCCACCAGAGACAGGGAGAACACCGGGGAGCTGTTTTTT; CDR3aa: CATRDRENTGELFF
v_gene: TRBV10-3; d_gene: TRBD1; len: 16; abundance: .; j_gene: TRBJ2-3; CDR3nt: TGTGCCATCAGTGACCCGCAGGGGGACCCCACAGATACGCAGTATTTT; CDR3aa: CAISDPQGDPTDTQYF
v_gene: TRBV5-4; d_gene: .; len: 15; abundance: few; j_gene: TRBJ1-3; CDR3nt: TGTGCCAGCAGCTTGGATTCGGGGTCTGGAAACACCATATATTTT; CDR3aa: CASSLDSGSGNTIYF
v_gene: TRBV5-1; d_gene: .; len: 14; abundance: .; j_gene: TRBJ1-3; CDR3nt: TGCGCCAGCAGCTTTTTCCCCCGGGAAAACACCATATATTTT; CDR3aa: CASSFFPRENTIYF
v_gene: TRBV2; d_gene: .; len: 14; abundance: .; j_gene: TRBJ2-5; CDR3nt: TGTGCCAGCACCTTTACGGGGTCCCACCAGACCCAGTACTTC; CDR3aa: CASTFTGSHQTQYF
v_gene: TRBV24-1; d_gene: .; len: 14; abundance: .; j_gene: TRBJ1-2; CDR3nt: TGTGCCACCAGTGATGCGACAGATAACTATGGCTACACCTTC; CDR3aa: CATSDATDNYGYTF
v_gene: TRBV5-6; d_gene: TRBD1; len: 14; abundance: .; j_gene: TRBJ2-7; CDR3nt: TGTGCCAGCAGCTCAGGACAGGGATTCTACGAGCAGTACTTC; CDR3aa: CASSSGQGFYEQYF
v_gene: TRBV6-2/TRBV6-3; d_gene: TRBD1; len: 16; abundance: once; j_gene: TRBJ1-1; CDR3nt: TGTGCCAGCAGTTACAAAGGAACAGGGGGAGTATTTGGAGCTTTCTTT; CDR3aa: CASSYKGTGGVFGAFF
v_gene: TRBV7-6; d_gene: TRBD1; len: 14; abundance: .; j_gene: TRBJ2-7; CDR3nt: TGTGCCAGCAGCTTAGGACAGGGTCGGAGAGAGCAGTACTTC; CDR3aa: CASSLGQGRREQYF
v_gene: TRBV6-1; d_gene: .; len: 15; abundance: few; j_gene: TRBJ2-2; CDR3nt: TGTGCCAGCAGTGAACCTTCTACGTCGGCCGGGGAGCTGTTTTTT; CDR3aa: CASSEPSTSAGELFF
v_gene: TRBV14; d_gene: TRBD2; len: 13; abundance: once; j_gene: TRBJ2-1; CDR3nt: TGTGCCAGCACCCCGGGACTACCCGTGGAGCAGTTCTTC; CDR3aa: CASTPGLPVEQFF
v_gene: TRBV5-1; d_gene: .; len: 15; abundance: .; j_gene: TRBJ2-2; CDR3nt: TGCGCCAGCAGCTTAAAGACAGGGAACACCGGGGAGCTGTTTTTT; CDR3aa: CASSLKTGNTGELFF
v_gene: TRBV9; d_gene: TRBD2; len: 16; abundance: .; j_gene: TRBJ2-5; CDR3nt: TGTGCCAGCAGCGTCTCAAGGTCGGGGGGTCAAGAGACCCAGTACTTC; CDR3aa: CASSVSRSGGQETQYF
v_gene: TRBV30; d_gene: .; len: 15; abundance: .; j_gene: TRBJ2-3; CDR3nt: TGTGCCTGGAGTGAAATAGACAAGAGCACAGATACGCAGTATTTT; CDR3aa: CAWSEIDKSTDTQYF
v_gene: TRBV5-8; d_gene: .; len: 14; abundance: .; j_gene: TRBJ2-5; CDR3nt: TGTGCCAGCAGCTTGGGAGCAGGGCGTGAGACCCAGTACTTC; CDR3aa: CASSLGAGRETQYF
v_gene: TRBV9; d_gene: .; len: 18; abundance: .; j_gene: TRBJ2-1; CDR3nt: TGTGCCAGCAGCCCAGGGAGGGGGGGGACTCACCGCCTGAATGAGCAGTTCTTC; CDR3aa: CASSPGRGGTHRLNEQFF
v_gene: TRBV7-2; d_gene: TRBD2; len: 15; abundance: .; j_gene: TRBJ2-1; CDR3nt: TGTGCCAGCAGCTTTGGGCGGGGGGGGCCCGTTGAGCAGTTCTTC; CDR3aa: CASSFGRGGPVEQFF
v_gene: TRBV18; d_gene: TRBD2; len: 17; abundance: .; j_gene: TRBJ2-2; CDR3nt: TGTGCCAGCTCACCTCCCCTTCCCCCGGGAGGCACCGGGGAGCTGTTTTTT; CDR3aa: CASSPPLPPGGTGELFF
v_gene: TRBV5-1; d_gene: TRBD2; len: 16; abundance: .; j_gene: TRBJ2-4; CDR3nt: TGCGCCAGCAGTCAAATTAGCGGGGGGGCCCGGGGCGCACAGTACTTC; CDR3aa: CASSQISGGARGAQYF
v_gene: TRBV5-6; d_gene: TRBD1; len: 14; abundance: .; j_gene: TRBJ1-2; CDR3nt: TGTGCCAGCAGCTGGGACAGGGGGTTTTATGGCTACACCTTC; CDR3aa: CASSWDRGFYGYTF
v_gene: TRBV15; d_gene: .; len: 16; abundance: .; j_gene: TRBJ2-2; CDR3nt: TGTGCCACCAGCAGAGATGTTCCGAGTCACACCGGGGAGCTGTTTTTT; CDR3aa: CATSRDVPSHTGELFF
v_gene: TRBV11-2; d_gene: TRBD1; len: 15; abundance: .; j_gene: TRBJ1-2; CDR3nt: TGTGCCAGCAGCTCCCCCAGACAGGGCGACTATGGCTACACCTTC; CDR3aa: CASSSPRQGDYGYTF
v_gene: TRBV6-1; d_gene: TRBD1; len: 15; abundance: once; j_gene: TRBJ1-1; CDR3nt: TGTGCCAGCAGTGAACTAGGACAGGGGAACACTGAAGCTTTCTTT; CDR3aa: CASSELGQGNTEAFF
v_gene: TRBV7-2; d_gene: TRBD2; len: 16; abundance: .; j_gene: TRBJ2-1; CDR3nt: TGTGCCAGCAGCCAAAATCGGTACGGGGGGGCCTTCGAGCAGTTCTTC; CDR3aa: CASSQNRYGGAFEQFF
v_gene: TRBV7-9; d_gene: TRBD2; len: 16; abundance: .; j_gene: TRBJ2-3; CDR3nt: TGTGCCAGCAGCTTAGGCGGCGGGGGGAGCACAGATACGCAGTATTTT; CDR3aa: CASSLGGGGSTDTQYF
v_gene: TRBV6-5; d_gene: TRBD1; len: 15; abundance: .; j_gene: TRBJ2-2; CDR3nt: TGTGCCAGCATTGCCATGAACAGGGGTTCCGGGGAGCTGTTTTTT; CDR3aa: CASIAMNRGSGELFF
v_gene: TRBV30; d_gene: .; len: 13; abundance: .; j_gene: TRBJ2-2; CDR3nt: TGTGCCTGGAGTCTGACAGTCCCCGGGGAGCTGTTTTTT; CDR3aa: CAWSLTVPGELFF
v_gene: TRBV4-1; d_gene: TRBD1; len: 15; abundance: .; j_gene: TRBJ1-2; CDR3nt: TGCGCCAGCAGCCAAGATATTGGACAGGGAAGGGGCTACACCTTC; CDR3aa: CASSQDIGQGRGYTF
v_gene: TRBV5-1; d_gene: .; len: 14; abundance: .; j_gene: TRBJ1-1; CDR3nt: TGCGCCAGCAGCTTGTTGCCCTCGGGAACTGAAGCTTTCTTT; CDR3aa: CASSLLPSGTEAFF
v_gene: TRBV15; d_gene: .; len: 12; abundance: .; j_gene: TRBJ1-1; CDR3nt: TGTGCCACCAGCAGCGGGTACACTGAAGCTTTCTTT; CDR3aa: CATSSGYTEAFF
v_gene: TRBV28; d_gene: TRBD1; len: 16; abundance: .; j_gene: TRBJ2-2; CDR3nt: TGTGCCAGCAGTGCCTCGACAGGGGGCAGCACCGGGGAGCTGTTTTTT; CDR3aa: CASSASTGGSTGELFF
v_gene: TRBV14; d_gene: .; len: 12; abundance: .; j_gene: TRBJ2-1; CDR3nt: TGTGCCAGCAGCCATGGACATGGTGAGCAGTTCTTC; CDR3aa: CASSHGHGEQFF
v_gene: TRBV4-2; d_gene: .; len: 18; abundance: few; j_gene: TRBJ2-7; CDR3nt: TGTGCCAGCAGCCAAGGTATCGGCGCAGGAGGGGCGCTTAACGAGCAGTACTTC; CDR3aa: CASSQGIGAGGALNEQYF
v_gene: TRBV7-9; d_gene: .; len: 18; abundance: .; j_gene: TRBJ2-1; CDR3nt: TGTGCCAGCAGCGGACTAGGTTCGAGGGCCCAGGGGTACAATGAGCAGTTCTTC; CDR3aa: CASSGLGSRAQGYNEQFF
v_gene: TRBV5-1; d_gene: .; len: 14; abundance: .; j_gene: TRBJ1-3; CDR3nt: TGCGCCAGCAGCCCTGCGACTGAGCGTCGGTCCATATATTTT; CDR3aa: CASSPATERRSIYF
v_gene: TRBV28; d_gene: .; len: 15; abundance: .; j_gene: TRBJ1-3; CDR3nt: TGTGCCAGCAGTAAAACAGACCCACCTCGTAACACCATATATTTT; CDR3aa: CASSKTDPPRNTIYF
v_gene: TRBV30; d_gene: TRBD1; len: 17; abundance: .; j_gene: TRBJ2-2; CDR3nt: TGTGCCTGGAGATCTGGCAGGGGGACATTTGGCGCCGGGGAGCTGTTTTTT; CDR3aa: CAWRSGRGTFGAGELFF
v_gene: TRBV5-8; d_gene: .; len: 16; abundance: few; j_gene: TRBJ1-1; CDR3nt: TGTGCCAGCACCCTCCCCGGGGGAAATGTAAGGACTGAAGCTTTCTTT; CDR3aa: CASTLPGGNVRTEAFF
v_gene: TRBV7-2; d_gene: .; len: 16; abundance: .; j_gene: TRBJ2-2; CDR3nt: TGTGCCAGCAGCTTAGTCGGGGTTGGGGTCACCGGGGAGCTGTTTTTT; CDR3aa: CASSLVGVGVTGELFF
v_gene: TRBV5-1; d_gene: .; len: 15; abundance: .; j_gene: TRBJ2-1; CDR3nt: TGCGCCAGCGGAAGACAGGAAAGCTCCTACAATGAGCAGTTCTTC; CDR3aa: CASGRQESSYNEQFF
v_gene: TRBV6-5; d_gene: .; len: 16; abundance: .; j_gene: TRBJ2-3; CDR3nt: TGTGCCAGCAGTTACTCAAACTCCCACCGGGGAGATACGCAGTATTTT; CDR3aa: CASSYSNSHRGDTQYF
v_gene: TRBV6-5; d_gene: .; len: 15; abundance: .; j_gene: TRBJ2-1; CDR3nt: TGTGCCAGCAGTTCCGAACCCCTGGGGGCTAATGAGCAGTTCTTC; CDR3aa: CASSSEPLGANEQFF
v_gene: TRBV7-3; d_gene: TRBD1; len: 20; abundance: .; j_gene: TRBJ1-4; CDR3nt: TGTGCCAGCAGCTCTCCATTGGGGACAGGAACCCCTGCAACTAATGAAAAACTGTTTTTT; CDR3aa: CASSSPLGTGTPATNEKLFF
v_gene: TRBV6-5; d_gene: .; len: 12; abundance: few; j_gene: TRBJ2-3; CDR3nt: TGTGCCACAGGGACTTCGGCAGATACGCAGTATTTT; CDR3aa: CATGTSADTQYF
v_gene: TRBV27; d_gene: .; len: 12; abundance: .; j_gene: TRBJ1-1; CDR3nt: TGTGCCAGCAGTTTCTCAGGCAGGGAAGCTTTCTTT; CDR3aa: CASSFSGREAFF
v_gene: TRBV21-1; d_gene: .; len: 15; abundance: once; j_gene: TRBJ2-2; CDR3nt: TGTGCCAGCAGCATCTGGGACAGCACCCCCGGGGAGCTGTTTTTT; CDR3aa: CASSIWDSTPGELFF
v_gene: TRBV9; d_gene: TRBD1; len: 16; abundance: .; j_gene: TRBJ1-4; CDR3nt: TGTGCCAGCAGCCCACCCCCCCGGACAGGGGGCGTAAAACTGTTTTTT; CDR3aa: CASSPPPRTGGVKLFF
v_gene: TRBV6-1; d_gene: TRBD1; len: 14; abundance: .; j_gene: TRBJ1-1; CDR3nt: TGTGCCAGCACCCAGCGGGACAGGGGGACTGAAGCTTTCTTT; CDR3aa: CASTQRDRGTEAFF
v_gene: TRBV7-9; d_gene: .; len: 13; abundance: .; j_gene: TRBJ1-4; CDR3nt: TGTGCCAGCCGAGGGAAACCTAATGAAAAACTGTTTTTT; CDR3aa: CASRGKPNEKLFF
v_gene: TRBV3-1/TRBV3-2; d_gene: .; len: 16; abundance: .; j_gene: TRBJ1-2; CDR3nt: TGTGCCAGCAGCCAAGGTGGGGGACTGTCCCTTTATGGCTACACCTTC; CDR3aa: CASSQGGGLSLYGYTF
v_gene: TRBV12-5; d_gene: .; len: 15; abundance: once; j_gene: TRBJ2-2; CDR3nt: TGTGCTAGTGGTCCCCCGGGGATGATAACCGGGGAGCTGTTTTTT; CDR3aa: CASGPPGMITGELFF
v_gene: TRBV5-1; d_gene: .; len: 14; abundance: .; j_gene: TRBJ1-3; CDR3nt: TGCGCCAGCAGCTTGGCGCAGTCTGGAAACACCATATATTTT; CDR3aa: CASSLAQSGNTIYF
v_gene: TRBV29-1; d_gene: .; len: 14; abundance: .; j_gene: TRBJ2-3; CDR3nt: TGCAGCGTTGACTGGGCCGCTAGCACAGATACGCAGTATTTT; CDR3aa: CSVDWAASTDTQYF
v_gene: TRBV12-5; d_gene: .; len: 12; abundance: .; j_gene: TRBJ1-1; CDR3nt: TGTGCTAGTGGTGAGCTCCGGGACACACCACCCTTT; CDR3aa: CASGELRDTPPF
v_gene: TRBV2; d_gene: TRBD2; len: 14; abundance: .; j_gene: TRBJ2-3; CDR3nt: TGTGCCAGCAGTGTGGCTAGCGGGGGGGCGGCGCAGTATTTT; CDR3aa: CASSVASGGAAQYF
v_gene: TRBV6-5; d_gene: .; len: 14; abundance: .; j_gene: TRBJ1-2; CDR3nt: TGTGCCAGCAGTAGGACTGGGAGTGGGTATGGCTACACCTTC; CDR3aa: CASSRTGSGYGYTF